Described below is a single TCR beta chain sequence and its context. Its target is not known. Lacking the conserved final phenylalanine or tryptophan, this CDR3 likely reflects a read error. It is unclear where the CDR3 begins or ends on the DNA, so no DNA is shown, and the CDR3 is as TCRdb lists it. This sample's TCRbeta library carried unique molecular identifier barcodes. TCRdb re-called the PCR reads with MiXCR, one entry per CDR3 protein. Of 25,000 to 35,000 distinct CDR3 sequences listed, approximately 6.9% were seen once; the top ten hold around 30%. This record comes from a study of T-cell reconstitution after alpha-beta-depleted transplantation in children. The CDR3 is 13 residues long, ends included. Looked up from germline, CDR1 is GTSNPN and CDR2 is SVGIG (reference sequence). Overall study results and limits: Alpha-beta T cells about two months after transplant reportedly derived from several hundred expanded graft clones. Counts and diversity of T cells one year after transplant came mostly from newly produced T cells. For some patients, TCRbeta diversity was high at day 60 because of recipient T cells and thymic progenitors that survived.

The starting material was peripheral blood, obtained 60 days after TCRalphabeta/CD19-depleted stem cell transplant. The receptor comes from a child less than two years old who had a stem cell transplant for acute myeloid leukemia, so the T cells may come from the graft donor. The chain recombines TRBV30 with TRBJ2-5; the table's D call TRBD2 went unverified against the DNA. The CDR3 spells CAWRLGGGSQRFL.